The rows below give T cell receptor beta chains drawn from one sample of a study of graft-versus-host responses after intestinal transplantation. Libraries were prepared by immunoSEQ multiplex PCR; TCRdb keeps only in-frame clonotypes and omits some of them. Here the sample spans 84,000 or so clones, roughly 92% being singletons. These receptors lack a known antigen. The starting material was unstimulated CD4+ T cells sorted from spleen or lymph node cells, obtained before intestinal transplant. The receptor source for this set is a human donor who received an intestinal transplant. Each CDR3 is given with its conserved first and last residue. A D gene is named only where the DNA matches it firmly. The size field is filled for only some rows; it gives once, few, many or a size class.

clone_size j_call v_call d_call cdr3_aa cdr3_nt
- TRBJ1-1 TRBV10-3 - CAISEPHKGAFF TGTGCCATCAGTGAGCCGCATAAAGGGGCTTTCTTT
- TRBJ2-1 TRBV28 - CASSSIALRDEQFF TGTGCCAGCTCCTCAATTGCCCTCCGGGATGAGCAGTTCTTC
- TRBJ1-2 TRBV7-9 TRBD1 CASSLERTGGDGYTF TGTGCCAGCAGCTTGGAGCGGACAGGAGGGGATGGCTACACCTTC
- TRBJ2-1 TRBV9 - CASSVEGTQFF TGTGCCAGCAGCGTAGAGGGGACCCAGTTCTTC
- TRBJ2-6 TRBV12-5 - CASGTTAGANVLTF TGTGCTAGTGGTACGACAGCTGGGGCCAACGTCCTGACTTTC
- TRBJ1-2 TRBV19 - CASKGLNYGYTF TGTGCCAGTAAAGGGCTGAACTATGGCTACACCTTC
- TRBJ2-1 TRBV27 - CASSSRWTGADRNEQFF TGTGCCAGCAGTTCCAGGTGGACGGGAGCTGATAGGAATGAGCAGTTCTTC
- TRBJ1-2 TRBV7-2 TRBD1 CASSLTPGQGGGYTF TGTGCCAGCAGCTTAACCCCCGGACAGGGAGGAGGCTACACCTTC
- TRBJ1-2 TRBV19 TRBD1 CASRLTGGAGYGYTF TGTGCCAGTAGGTTGACAGGGGGCGCAGGGTATGGCTACACCTTC
few TRBJ2-7 TRBV6-5 TRBD2 CASSLAGSYEQYF TGTGCCAGCAGTCTAGCGGGATCCTACGAGCAGTACTTC
once TRBJ2-3 TRBV11-3 TRBD2 CASSLGRGRAGGTDTQYF TGTGCCAGCAGCTTAGGGCGCGGGAGGGCCGGGGGCACAGATACGCAGTATTTT
- TRBJ1-3 TRBV14 - CASSQAGSGNTVYF TGTGCCAGCAGCCAAGCAGGGTCTGGAAACACCGTATATTTT
- TRBJ2-7 TRBV6-1 TRBD1 CASSLDRGPYEQYF TGTGCCAGCAGTCTGGACAGGGGTCCTTACGAGCAGTACTTC
- TRBJ2-2 TRBV6-1 - CASNKGLSNTGELFF TGTGCCAGCAACAAGGGACTCTCGAACACCGGGGAGCTGTTTTTT
- TRBJ2-5 TRBV4-2 TRBD2 CASSQDTPGLGSQETQYF TGTGCCAGCAGCCAAGATACGCCGGGACTAGGGTCTCAAGAGACCCAGTACTTC
- TRBJ2-7 TRBV27 - CASSPSGAISREQYF TGTGCCAGCAGTCCGTCGGGGGCTATCTCGAGGGAGCAGTACTTC
- TRBJ2-7 TRBV7-9 - CASSLGSATDSYEQYF TGTGCCAGCAGCTTAGGATCGGCAACCGACTCCTACGAGCAGTACTTC
few TRBJ1-1 TRBV5-8 - CASSLGIGAYTEAFF TGTGCCAGCAGCTTGGGTATAGGAGCGTACACTGAAGCTTTCTTT
- TRBJ1-1 TRBV2 - CASSVTPGVNTEAFF TGTGCCAGCAGTGTCACCCCAGGGGTGAACACTGAAGCTTTCTTT
- TRBJ1-3 TRBV5-4 TRBD1 CASSVTGVTSGNTIYF TGTGCCAGCAGCGTGACAGGGGTAACCTCTGGAAACACCATATATTTT
- TRBJ2-2 TRBV6-6 - CASRLLTDTGELFF TGTGCCAGCAGGTTATTGACAGACACCGGGGAGCTGTTTTTT
once TRBJ2-3 TRBV19 - CASTSKRGTDTQYF TGTGCCAGTACCTCGAAAAGAGGCACAGATACGCAGTATTTT
- TRBJ2-1 TRBV5-6 TRBD1 CASSRPGTGTNEQFF TGTGCCAGCAGTCGGCCCGGGACAGGGACCAATGAGCAGTTCTTC
- TRBJ1-5 TRBV28 TRBD1 CASSLTGTGADQPQHF TGTGCCAGCAGTTTGACTGGGACAGGGGCCGATCAGCCCCAGCATTTT
- TRBJ1-2 TRBV7-9 TRBD1 CASSFGDRGSYGYTF TGTGCCAGCAGCTTTGGGGACAGGGGATCCTATGGCTACACCTTC
- TRBJ2-2 TRBV2 TRBD2 CASKAERESTGELFF TGTGCCAGCAAAGCGGAGCGGGAGAGCACCGGGGAGCTGTTTTTT
- TRBJ1-1 TRBV6-1 - CASIPVPTTEAFF TGTGCCAGCATCCCCGTTCCTACCACTGAAGCTTTCTTT
- TRBJ2-3 TRBV19 - CAIGAGFSTDTQYF TGTGCCATCGGGGCAGGATTTAGCACAGATACGCAGTATTTT
- TRBJ2-1 TRBV14 - CAPGSGYNEQFF TGTGCCCCCGGGAGTGGGTACAATGAGCAGTTCTTC
- TRBJ1-4 TRBV5-4 TRBD1 CASSAGQASNEKLFF TGTGCCAGCAGCGCCGGACAGGCATCTAATGAAAAACTGTTTTTT
- TRBJ1-2 TRBV19 TRBD1 CASISGTESGYTF TGTGCCAGTATCTCCGGGACAGAAAGTGGCTACACCTTC
- TRBJ2-1 TRBV9 TRBD2 CASSLTSGRGRGYNEQFF TGTGCCAGCAGTCTAACTAGCGGGAGAGGGAGGGGCTACAATGAGCAGTTCTTC
- TRBJ2-5 TRBV21-1 - CASSLRWRGETQYF TGTGCCAGCAGCCTAAGGTGGAGGGGAGAGACCCAGTACTTC
- TRBJ1-4 TRBV5-1 TRBD1 CASSEGATNEKLFF TGCGCCAGCAGCGAGGGGGCGACTAATGAAAAACTGTTTTTT
- TRBJ1-2 TRBV6-5 TRBD1 CASRVGQGQVYGYTF TGTGCCAGCAGAGTAGGACAGGGGCAGGTCTATGGCTACACCTTC
- TRBJ2-3 TRBV5-1 - CASSLVGSTDTQYF TGCGCCAGCAGCTTGGTCGGGAGCACAGATACGCAGTATTTT
- TRBJ1-1 TRBV11-2 - CASSLQGQMNTEAFF TGTGCCAGCAGCTTACAGGGGCAGATGAACACTGAAGCTTTCTTT
- TRBJ1-1 TRBV15 - CATSRVLGDSEAFF TGTGCCACCAGCAGAGTCCTGGGAGATTCTGAAGCTTTCTTT
- TRBJ2-6 TRBV19 - CASSKTDSGANVLTF TGTGCCAGTAGTAAGACTGACTCTGGGGCCAACGTCCTGACTTTC
- TRBJ2-5 TRBV6-1 TRBD2 CASSFSGTKGETQYF TGTGCCAGCAGTTTTTCCGGGACTAAGGGAGAGACCCAGTACTTC
- TRBJ2-7 TRBV6-1 - CASSKQGFEQYF TGTGCCAGCAGTAAACAGGGTTTCGAGCAGTACTTC
- TRBJ2-3 TRBV10-1 TRBD2 CASSRTSRGDTQYF TGCGCCAGCAGTAGGACTAGTCGTGGGGATACGCAGTATTTT
- TRBJ2-1 TRBV28 TRBD1 CASGTGDYNEQFF TGTGCCAGCGGGACAGGAGATTACAATGAGCAGTTCTTC
- TRBJ2-2 TRBV11-3 - CASSVSGPNTGELSF TGTGCCAGCAGCGTTAGCGGCCCGAACACCGGGGAGCTGTCTTTT
- TRBJ2-1 TRBV19 TRBD2 CASSKQREGFEQFF TGTGCCAGTAGTAAGCAGCGGGAGGGTTTTGAGCAGTTCTTC
- TRBJ1-2 TRBV7-3 - CASSLAQNYGYTF TGTGCCAGCAGCTTAGCGCAGAACTATGGCTACACCTTC